A selection of T cell receptor beta chains follows, all from one sample in a study of T cell changes during pregnancy in multiple sclerosis. TCRdb's table, derived via immunoSEQ multiplex PCR, lists solely in-frame clones and lacks some. The data hold tens of thousands of clones, with about 93% observed a single time. This sample comprised CD4+ T cells from peripheral blood mononuclear cells, obtained in the third trimester of pregnancy. These receptors originate from a female donor with multiple sclerosis, enrolled in a pregnancy study. The CDR3 runs from the conserved cysteine through the conserved F or W. The order of the fields is V gene, J gene, D gene, clone size, CDR3 DNA, CDR3 protein. A D gene is named only where the DNA matches it firmly. For some rows the clone size is stated as once, few or many, or as a class when expanded; others skip it.

>TRBV6-5|TRBJ2-3|TRBD1|-
TGTGCCAGCAGCCCGGACAGGGGTGGAGATACGCAGTATTTT
CASSPDRGGDTQYF
>TRBV6-5|TRBJ2-3|TRBD2|-
TGTGCCAGCAGTTACTCCTCCCCCGGACTAGTTTCTTTGTATTTT
CASSYSSPGLVSLYF
>TRBV2|TRBJ2-4|TRBD2|-
TGTGCCAGCACCGAAGATAACGGGGGGGTCAACATTCAGTACTTC
CASTEDNGGVNIQYF
>TRBV7-9|TRBJ2-3|-|-
TGTGCCAGCAGCTTTCGGGATTGGGATACGCAGTATTTT
CASSFRDWDTQYF
>TRBV18|TRBJ2-3|TRBD2|-
TGTGCCAGCTCACCACGGGGTAGCGGGGGCACAGATACGCAGTATTTT
CASSPRGSGGTDTQYF
>TRBV15|TRBJ2-1|-|-
TGTGCCACCACCCCGGGGAGCTCCTACAATGAGCAGTTCTTC
CATTPGSSYNEQFF
>TRBV27|TRBJ2-1|TRBD2|-
TGTGCCAGCAGTTCCAGCGGGGGGAGCTACAATGAGCAGTTCTTC
CASSSSGGSYNEQFF
>TRBV30|TRBJ2-5|-|once
TGTGCCTGGAGTGTAGGCAGCACGGGAGAGACCCAGTACTTC
CAWSVGSTGETQYF
>TRBV10-3|TRBJ2-5|TRBD2|-
TGTGCCATCAGGGGGGGGGTAGAAGAGACCCAGTACTTC
CAIRGGVEETQYF
>TRBV18|TRBJ1-2|-|-
TGTGCCAGCTCGCGGGGGGAATCGGATGGCTACACCTTC
CASSRGESDGYTF
>TRBV15|TRBJ1-5|-|-
TGTGCCACCAGCAGCGGTCGGGGGGCCAATAGCAATCAGCCCCAGCATTTT
CATSSGRGANSNQPQHF
>TRBV11-1|TRBJ1-1|-|-
TGTGCCAGCAGCTTAGCGAGGGCAGGAGAAGCTTTCTTT
CASSLARAGEAFF
>TRBV5-1|TRBJ1-2|-|-
TGCGCCAGCAGCTTGGCGACAGGAGTCATCTATGGCTACACCTTC
CASSLATGVIYGYTF
>TRBV18|TRBJ1-5|TRBD1|-
TGTGCCAGCTCACCACCTGGGACAGCAAGCAATCAGCCCCAGCATTTT
CASSPPGTASNQPQHF
>TRBV10-3|TRBJ2-2|TRBD2|-
TGTGCCATCAGTGCGACTAGCGGGGGAGTAACCGGGGAGCTGTTTTTT
CAISATSGGVTGELFF
>TRBV2|TRBJ1-6|-|-
TGTGCCAGCAGTGAAAGACGGGGAGATTCACCCCTCCACTTT
CASSERRGDSPLHF
>TRBV5-1|TRBJ1-2|-|-
TGCGCCAGCAGCTCCTACTACAACGTCTATGGCTACACCTTC
CASSSYYNVYGYTF
>TRBV19|TRBJ1-2|TRBD1|-
TGTGCCAGTAGACGACAGGGGAGTCCCTATGGCTACACCTTC
CASRRQGSPYGYTF
>TRBV4-1|TRBJ2-5|TRBD2|-
TGCGCCAGCAGCCAAGAAGGTCTGGCGGGGGGGCAGGAGACCCAGTACTTC
CASSQEGLAGGQETQYF
>TRBV25-1|TRBJ1-1|-|-
TGTGCCAGCAGTGATACGGTGAACACTGAAGCTTTCTTT
CASSDTVNTEAFF
>TRBV2|TRBJ1-2|TRBD1|-
TGTGCCAGCACTCGGGACAGGGGGCGGACGTACACCTTC
CASTRDRGRTYTF
>TRBV7-8|TRBJ1-4|-|-
TGTGCCAGCAGCTTGAATCAGGGTGGGCTCAATGAAAAACTGTTTTTT
CASSLNQGGLNEKLFF
>TRBV5-1|TRBJ1-4|TRBD1|-
TGCGCCAGCAGCCGGACAGGGGGAGATGAAAAACTGTTTTTT
CASSRTGGDEKLFF
>TRBV10-3|TRBJ1-3|-|-
TGTGCCATCAGAGGCTCCGGGAACACCATATATTTT
CAIRGSGNTIYF